One sample yielded the 17 T cell receptor beta chains listed below, sequenced in a study of blood T cell repertoires in COVID-19. The protocol was immunoSEQ multiplex PCR, while the TCRdb copy is restricted to in-frame clones and leaves out a portion. The sample includes 350,000 to 450,000 clones, 75% to 90% of them seen just once. The sample taken for sequencing was peripheral blood. Receptors originate from a woman between 18 and 30 years old with acute or convalescent COVID-19.

The chain recombines TRBV4-1 with TRBJ1-1, with D unresolved. With 0 bases removed from V and 1 base from J, the gap between germline ends came to 9 bases. Germline-derived CDR1 and CDR2 are MGHRA and YSYEKL. The CDR3 is 15 amino acids. The CDR3 loop is CASSQDPGWNTEAFF. In nucleotides, the CDR3 is TGCGCCAGCAGCCAAGACCCGGGGTGGAACACTGAAGCTTTCTTT.

This chain uses TRBV4-1 with TRBJ1-1, with a weak D call TRBD1 (5 bases). Trimming left V 5 bases short and J 4 bases short, with 17 bases between. This CDR3 spans 15 amino acids. CDR1 MGHRA and CDR2 YSYEKL come from the germline V gene. Here the CDR3 reads CASSFDPGGGTEAFF. DNA for the CDR3: TGCGCCAGCAGCTTTGACCCTGGGGGGGGCACTGAAGCTTTCTTT.

The chain joins TRBV7-3 to TRBJ2-7; TRBD2 matches 9 bases. V gave up 1 base and J gave up 0 bases; unmatched junction bases: 7. This CDR3 comprises 17 residues. The V gene's germline CDR1 is SGHTA and CDR2 FQGTGA. The CDR3 coding sequence is TGTGCCAGCAGCTTAAGGTCCCTAGCGGGAAACTCCTACGAGCAGTACTTC. The encoded protein is CASSLRSLAGNSYEQYF.

There are a few counts of this clone. V gene TRBV5-1 combines with J gene TRBJ1-1, with D possibly matching TRBD1 (5 bases). The V gene lost 6 bases and the J gene lost 4 bases, with 7 bases spanning the gap. The CDR3 contains 11 residues. Germline values: CDR1 SGHRS, CDR2 YFSETQ. CDR3 residues: CASTQATEAFF. The CDR3 DNA reads as TGCGCCAGCACACAGGCCACTGAAGCTTTCTTT.

The rearrangement uses TRBV6-5 and TRBJ2-7; 10 nucleotides agree with TRBD2. The CDR3 length is 14 residues. In germline, CDR1 is MNHEY, CDR2 SVGAGI. The V segment lost 7 bases and the J segment 3 bases; nucleotides outside the gene matches: 6. The CDR3 region has the DNA TGTGCCAGCATCCCACTAGCGGGAATCTACGAGCAGTACTTC. It is translated as CASIPLAGIYEQYF.

V usage is TRBV29-1 and J usage is TRBJ1-2, with D possibly matching TRBD1 (5 bases). CDR1 and CDR2 from the germline V gene are SQVTM and ANQGSEA. The CDR3 extends over 12 amino acids. Trimming cost V 5 bases and J 7 bases, with 14 bases left between them. The CDR3 DNA reads as TGCAGCGTTTCGGAAGGGGTGGTTGGCTACACCTTC. Translation: CSVSEGVVGYTF.

This clone came up once. The CDR3 spells CSARAEGGQYF. CDR3 in DNA: TGCAGTGCTAGAGCCGAAGGGGGGCAGTACTTC. The chain is built from TRBV20-1 and TRBJ2-7, with a weak D call TRBD1 (6 bases). Germline V gene lookup returns CDR1 DFQATT and CDR2 SNEGSKA (reference sequence). V was shortened by 1 base and J by 9 bases, with 10 bases between the two germline ends. The CDR3 covers 11 residues.

V usage is TRBV5-1 and J usage is TRBJ1-1; tentatively, D is TRBD1 (5 bases). V was clipped by 0 bases and J by 1 base, with 10 bases between them. The CDR3 consists of 15 residues. Germline CDR1 reads SGHRS; CDR2 reads YFSETQ. CDR3 loop: CASSLVTGGNTEAFF. The CDR3 DNA is TGCGCCAGCAGCTTGGTAACCGGGGGGAACACTGAAGCTTTCTTT.

J is TRBJ2-7 and V is TRBV9; D may be TRBD2 (7 bases). The CDR3 spans 14 residues. CDR1 and CDR2 from the germline V gene are SGDLS and YYNGEE. Deletions cut 7 bases from V and 3 bases from J, with 17 bases between. The chain's CDR3 is CASAPGGGSYEQYF. The DNA for the CDR3 is TGTGCCAGCGCTCCGGGGGGCGGGAGCTACGAGCAGTACTTC.

This chain joins TRBV30 and TRBJ2-1; the D is unclear. This CDR3 contains 12 residues. Germline loops: CDR1 GTSNPN, CDR2 SVGIG (reference sequence). V dropped 3 bases and J dropped 1 base, with 4 bases sitting between them. In DNA form, the CDR3 reads TGTGCCTGGAGCCAGTCCTACAATGAGCAGTTCTTC. It codes for CAWSQSYNEQFF.

The gene calls are TRBV5-4 and TRBJ2-5; D is possibly TRBD1 (7 bases). This CDR3 has 15 amino acids. The germline V and J ends were trimmed by 3 bases and 2 bases, with 14 bases remaining between them. Germline lookup yields CDR1 SGHNT and CDR2 YYREEE (reference sequence). The CDR3 sequence is CASSSGGQTQETQYF. The CDR3 nucleotides read TGTGCCAGCAGCTCCGGGGGACAGACACAAGAGACCCAGTACTTC.

The sample holds a few counts of this clone. V and J are TRBV7-3 and TRBJ1-6; D may be TRBD1 (6 bases). CDR1 is SGHTA and CDR2 is FQGTGA in the germline V gene. This CDR3 region has 14 residues. V lost 5 bases and J lost 7, with 12 bases in between. CDR3 sequence reads: CASSLGQKNSPLHF. In DNA, the CDR3 is TGTGCCAGCAGCCTGGGACAAAAAAATTCACCCCTCCACTTT.

This clone was seen only once. This chain uses TRBV5-1 with TRBJ1-2; TRBD1 is a possible D gene (5 bases). This CDR3 has 15 residues. With 5 bases removed from V and 4 bases from J, the gap between germline ends came to 18 bases. Germline CDR1 is SGHRS and CDR2 is YFSETQ. CDR3 protein: CASSYQLTDSYGYTF. CDR3 nucleotides: TGCGCCAGCAGTTACCAACTGACAGACTCCTATGGCTACACCTTC.

The V and J genes are TRBV14 and TRBJ2-1; weak D call: TRBD2 (7 bases). Germline-derived CDR1 and CDR2 are SGHDN and FVKESK. CDR3 length equals 13 residues. Trimming left V 1 base short and J 8 bases short, with 9 bases between. The CDR3 sequence: CASSQVGGDEQFF. As DNA, the CDR3 is TGTGCCAGCAGCCAAGTAGGGGGGGATGAGCAGTTCTTC. The whole variable domain, filled in from reference TRBV14 and TRBJ2-1, reads EAGVTQFPSHSVIEKGQTVTLRCDPISGHDNLYWYRRVMGKEIKFLLHFVKESKQDESGMPNNRFLAERTGGTYSTLKVQPAELEDSGVYFCASSQVGGDEQFFGPGTRLTVL.

This clone occurred once. Here the CDR3 DNA reads TGTGCCACCACAGGGCGAACTGGAAACACCATATATTTT. It encodes CATTGRTGNTIYF. The chain joins TRBV10-3 to TRBJ1-3, with D tentatively TRBD1 (6 bases). V was shortened by 10 bases and J by 2 bases, with 12 bases between the two germline ends. The CDR3 sequence is 13 residues long. In germline, CDR1 is ENHRY, CDR2 SYGVKD.

The chain links TRBV30 to TRBJ2-3; D may be TRBD2 (5 bases). Between the trimmed V and J ends, which lost 0 bases and 11 bases, there was a span of 15 bases. Germline V gene sequence: CDR1 GTSNPN, CDR2 SVGIG (reference sequence). This CDR3 region has 13 residues. In nucleotides, the CDR3 is TGTGCCTGGAGTGTACGGTCTGGGAGTAAGCAGTATTTT. Translation gives CAWSVRSGSKQYF. Supplemented by reference TRBV30 and TRBJ2-3, the full variable domain reads SQTIHQWPATLVQPVGSPLSLECTVEGTSNPNLYWYRQAAGRGLQLLFYSVGIGQISSEVPQNLSASRPQDRQFILSSKKLLLSDSGFYLCAWSVRSGSKQYFGPGTRLTVL.

DNA of the CDR3: TGCGCCCGCGGGTCGGGGGGGCCCTCCTACGAGCAGTACTTC. Amino acid sequence: CARGSGGPSYEQYF. The chain carries TRBV5-1 and TRBJ2-7; 8 bases are a match to TRBD2. V lost 10 bases, J lost 0 bases, and 9 bases stayed unmatched. The V gene's germline CDR1 is SGHRS and CDR2 YFSETQ. The CDR3 runs 14 residues. The variable domain in full, completed from reference TRBV5-1 and TRBJ2-7, reads KAGVTQTPRYLIKTRGQQVTLSCSPISGHRSVSWYQQTPGQGLQFLFEYFSETQRNKGNFPGRFSGRQFSNSRSEMNVSTLELGDSALYLCARGSGGPSYEQYFGPGTRLTVT.